The rows below give T cell receptor beta chains drawn from one sample of a study of control samples from healthy donors and cancer patients. The protocol was immunoSEQ multiplex PCR, while the TCRdb copy is restricted to in-frame clones and leaves out a portion. The repertoire includes roughly 76,000 clones, about 95% of them detected once, and approximately 6% sits in the top ten. Sequenced: blood. These receptors were collected from a woman between 40 and 50 years old in good health. Each CDR3 is given with its conserved first and last residue. D genes are given only for firm matches.

j_gene	v_gene	d_gene	CDR3aa	CDR3nt
TRBJ1-5	TRBV6-5	.	CASSYFAGNQPQHF	TGTGCCAGCAGTTACTTCGCAGGGAATCAGCCCCAGCATTTT
TRBJ2-7	TRBV19	.	CASSTYGNYEQYF	TGTGCCAGTAGTACTTACGGAAACTACGAGCAGTACTTC
TRBJ2-7	TRBV19	TRBD2	CASSTLAGGPREQYF	TGTGCCAGTAGTACACTAGCGGGAGGGCCTCGGGAGCAGTACTTC
TRBJ1-4	TRBV2	.	CASRRGDGPREKLFF	TGTGCCAGCAGGAGGGGGGACGGACCCCGCGAAAAACTGTTTTTT
TRBJ2-5	TRBV3-1/TRBV3-2	.	CASSQGEWRGPMEETQYF	TGTGCCAGCAGCCAAGGGGAATGGAGGGGCCCGATGGAAGAGACCCAGTACTTC
TRBJ2-2	TRBV5-1	.	CASSLGIFSNTGELFF	TGCGCCAGCAGCTTAGGTATCTTCTCCAACACCGGGGAGCTGTTTTTT
TRBJ1-1	TRBV6-6	TRBD1	CASRGQGAITEAFF	TGTGCCAGCAGAGGACAGGGGGCGATTACTGAAGCTTTCTTT
TRBJ2-7	TRBV7-6	.	CASSLAPRGDSDEQYF	TGTGCCAGCAGCTTAGCACCCCGAGGGGATTCGGACGAGCAGTACTTC
TRBJ2-7	TRBV6-5	.	CASSYSIGYEQYF	TGTGCCAGCAGTTACTCGATAGGCTACGAGCAGTACTTC
TRBJ1-5	TRBV9	.	CASSDAGNQPQHF	TGTGCCAGCAGCGATGCGGGGAATCAGCCCCAGCATTTT
TRBJ2-5	TRBV11-2	.	CASSLSGSGPGRETQYF	TGTGCCAGCAGCCTTTCCGGGAGCGGGCCCGGCCGGGAGACCCAGTACTTC
TRBJ2-1	TRBV19	.	CASVDRRNEQFF	TGTGCCAGCGTAGACAGGCGGAATGAGCAGTTCTTC
TRBJ1-1	TRBV5-1	.	CASSRTVGDTEAFF	TGCGCCAGCAGCCGGACAGTGGGGGACACTGAAGCTTTCTTT
TRBJ1-4	TRBV5-8	.	CASSRTSTNEKLFF	TGTGCCAGCAGCCGAACTTCAACTAATGAAAAACTGTTTTTT